The entry that follows covers one T cell receptor (beta chain) sequence. It has no known antigen specificity. Base qualities are not at hand, and no much larger clone is one base apart. The data are from a study of blood T cell repertoires in COVID-19 (dated by TCRdb to 2020 to 2022). A note on the overall study: Collaborator samples came from the United States, Italy and Spain and covered acute and convalescent phases of COVID-19. The prospective study material was composed of cDNA or gDNA derived from T cells, B-cell-depleted T cells, or PBMCs. The dataset comprised deeply sampled blood TCRbeta repertoires from subjects exposed to, actively infected with, or recovered from COVID-19. The repertoires were released in a freely available public database meant as a resource for research on the immune response to SARS-CoV-2. Samples came from the ongoing ImmuneRACE study (first 160 participants) plus 1,254 subjects from 6 global collaborators. The sample metadata nearly always contained a de-identified subject ID, COVID-19 status, age in years and sex. Where available, HLA class I and class II types were taken from metadata supplied by the sample provider and were not determined by assay-based typing.

The CDR3 has 15 amino acids, counting the end cysteine and phenylalanine. Only the CDR3 portion is preserved as DNA: 45 bases, with reading frame beginning at the first base. The V end gives up 5 bases and the J end 2 bases, leaving 6 bases in the junction not matched to a gene. The germline V gene (reference sequence) yields LNHDA for CDR1 and SQIVND for CDR2. TCRbeta CDR3 regions were amplified from genomic DNA using the immunoSEQ Assay, a bias-controlled multiplex PCR. As for how the authors treated the data: Nucleated cell counts per sample were estimated from amplification of reference gene primers within the assay. To quantify the absolute abundance of each unique TCRbeta CDR3 rearrangement, sequence reads were collapsed and filtered. For each sample, productive Simpson clonality was calculated as the square root of Simpson's diversity index across productive rearrangements. TCRdb re-hosts the immuneACCESS table, in-frame sequences only. Its copies lack some clones; in the studies checked, an unresolved V gene accounts for under half of them, and the cause for the rest is not known. The D gene and trimming were derived from the DNA, and the V and J assignments and clone size from that table. In all, the sample holds under 45,000 clones, and 86% of those were seen once. The ten largest clonotypes hold about 5.5% of the sample.

The collaborating institutions used their own protocols to collect whole blood in K2EDTA tubes. For TCRbeta analysis, collaborator samples were shipped as frozen whole blood, as isolated PBMCs, or as DNA extracted from either sample type. General conclusions and limits of the study: Clinical and demographic metadata were provided uncurated, with the amount varying by source and participant.

Sequencing used peripheral blood. The receptor was derived from a man in his forties with active COVID-19. The V gene is TRBV19 and the J gene is TRBJ1-2, with 9 bases aligning to TRBD1. The nucleotides read TGTGCCAGTAGTCTCGGACAGGGGTTCAACTATGGCTACACCTTC. Translation gives CASSLGQGFNYGYTF.